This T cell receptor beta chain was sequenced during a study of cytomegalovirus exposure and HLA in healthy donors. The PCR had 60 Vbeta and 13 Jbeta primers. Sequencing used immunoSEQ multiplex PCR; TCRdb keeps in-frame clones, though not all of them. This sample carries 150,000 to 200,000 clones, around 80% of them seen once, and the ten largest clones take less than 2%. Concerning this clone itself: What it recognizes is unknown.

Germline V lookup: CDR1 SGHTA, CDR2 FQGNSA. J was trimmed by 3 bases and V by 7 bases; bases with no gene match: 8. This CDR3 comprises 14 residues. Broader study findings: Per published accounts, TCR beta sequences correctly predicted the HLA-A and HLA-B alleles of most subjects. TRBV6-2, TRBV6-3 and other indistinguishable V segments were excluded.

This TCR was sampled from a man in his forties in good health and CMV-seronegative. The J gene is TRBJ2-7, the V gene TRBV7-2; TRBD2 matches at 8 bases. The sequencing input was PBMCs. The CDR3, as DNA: TGTGCCAGCACCACTAGCGGAACCTACTACGAGCAGTACTTC. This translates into CASTTSGTYYEQYF.